This T cell receptor beta chain was captured by sequencing in a study of cytomegalovirus exposure and HLA in healthy donors. Whole-study context: Unique TCR beta sequences numbering approximately 120 million came from about 179 million T cells in an earlier analysis.

The CDR3 has 15 residues. V gave up 3 bases and J gave up 4 bases; unmatched junction bases: 6. The germline CDR1 and CDR2 sequences are SGHRS and YFSETQ. A multiplex PCR was run with 60 Vbeta primers and 13 Jbeta primers. Assay: immunoSEQ multiplex PCR; the TCRdb copy retains only in-frame clones and omits some. The table has around 130,000 clones, 70% to 85% seen once; the top ten hold approximately 3%. This clone was seen more than once but under ten times. The antigen is unknown. Study-wide points: Reportedly, a later analysis found an Asian-associated ancestry cluster had fewer N-insertions than the roughly 670-donor mean. Researchers reported in a later analysis that a missense DCLRE1C variant was tied to TCR beta V- and J-gene trimming.

The rearrangement links TRBV5-1 to TRBJ2-3; 9 bases agree with TRBD2. The sequencing input was PBMCs. The receptor's source is a woman between 18 and 29 years old in good health and CMV-seropositive. The CDR3 loop reads CASSSRGGRSDTQYF. The CDR3 bases are TGCGCCAGCAGCTCGCGGGGGGGCCGGTCAGATACGCAGTATTTT.